The 2 T cell receptor beta chains below come from one sample, sequenced in a study of T cells in Graves' hyperthyroidism and ophthalmopathy. The source material, RNA transcripts, was used to amplify TCR beta CDR3 regions. HTBI primers were employed in a first-round RT-PCR of the TCR CDR3. MiXCR, applied by TCRdb to the multiplex PCR reads, yields one record per CDR3 protein. The sample consists of a few hundred thousand distinct CDR3 sequences, more than 45% of them appearing once. The sequencing sample was made of peripheral blood or thyroid tissue (not recorded which). The receptors here all came from a woman under 30 with Graves' hyperthyroidism.

This clonotype was detected many times. This rearrangement joins TRBV7-9 to TRBJ1-6, with a tentative D call TRBD1 (5 bases). The CDR3 has 14 residues. The V and J ends lost 5 bases and 5 bases respectively, with 10 bases between them. Germline V lookup: CDR1 SEHNR, CDR2 FQNEAQ (reference sequence). The CDR3 region is CASSRTLNNSPLHF. In nucleotides, the CDR3 is TGTGCCAGCAGCCGGACACTCAATAATTCACCCCTCCACTTT.

This clonotype has more than one count but fewer than ten. One end of the junction does not line up with germline, which may come from a read error. This sequence joins TRBV7-6 and TRBJ2-6; 9 positions match TRBD1. There are 13 residues in the CDR3. Germline CDR1 SGHVS, CDR2 FNYEAQ. The CDR3 bases are TGTGCCAGCAGCTTGACAGGGGGCAACGTCCTGACTTTC. It translates to CASSLTGGNVLTF.